This entry lists 18 T cell receptor beta chains sequenced from one sample in a study of shared T cell receptors in the human thymus. Libraries were prepared by immunoSEQ multiplex PCR; TCRdb keeps only in-frame clonotypes and omits some of them. Here the sample spans hundreds of thousands of clones, approximately 95% being singletons. The sample comprised thymocytes. These receptors originate from a human donor.

This clone was seen once. This chain uses TRBV10-3 with TRBJ2-2, with 8 positions matching TRBD1. The germline V gene encodes CDR1 ENHRY and CDR2 SYGVKD. This CDR3 comprises 14 residues. Trimming at V came to 2 bases and at J to 4 bases, leaving 0 bases not matched to a gene. The CDR3: CAISETGGTGELFF. Here the CDR3 DNA reads TGTGCCATCAGTGAGACAGGGGGCACCGGGGAGCTGTTTTTT.

The chain employs TRBV5-1 and TRBJ2-2; the D gene is possibly TRBD2 (7 bases). The V and J ends lost 3 bases and 6 bases respectively, with 15 bases between them. The CDR3 covers 15 residues. CDR1 SGHRS and CDR2 YFSETQ come from the germline V gene. The CDR3 DNA is TGCGCCAGCAGCTCATGTACAGGGAGGGCCGGGGAGCTGTTTTTT. It codes for CASSSCTGRAGELFF. The full variable domain, its missing parts supplied by reference TRBV5-1 and TRBJ2-2, is KAGVTQTPRYLIKTRGQQVTLSCSPISGHRSVSWYQQTPGQGLQFLFEYFSETQRNKGNFPGRFSGRQFSNSRSEMNVSTLELGDSALYLCASSSCTGRAGELFFGEGSRLTVL.

V usage is TRBV15 and J usage is TRBJ2-6; 9 nucleotides align to TRBD1. J was trimmed by 0 bases and V by 5 bases; bases with no gene match: 8. The CDR3 has 18 amino acids. The germline V gene has CDR1 LNHNV and CDR2 YYDKDF (reference sequence). DNA of the CDR3: TGTGCCACCAGCCGCTACAGGGGGCTTTTCTCTGGGGCCAACGTCCTGACTTTC. Translation gives CATSRYRGLFSGANVLTF.

V is TRBV15 and J is TRBJ2-7; 8 bases fit TRBD1. Germline V gives CDR1 LNHNV, CDR2 YYDKDF (reference sequence). Trimming cost V 1 base and J 6 bases; bases outside gene matches: 5. CDR3 length: 14 amino acids. CDR3: CATSRVRTGGEQYF. DNA of the CDR3: TGTGCCACCAGCAGAGTAAGAACAGGGGGCGAGCAGTACTTC.

V is TRBV27 and J is TRBJ2-4; D gene uncertain. The V end was cut by 9 bases, the J end by 3 bases, with 12 bases between. The CDR3 length is 13 residues. Germline V gives CDR1 MNHEY, CDR2 SMNVEV (reference sequence). The CDR3 DNA sequence: TGTGCCAGTCAGACTTGGGGCAAAAACATTCAGTACTTC. It yields the protein CASQTWGKNIQYF.

The chain has TRBV30 and TRBJ1-2; 7 nucleotides agree with TRBD1. Germline V gene sequence: CDR1 GTSNPN, CDR2 SVGIG (reference sequence). V lost 3 bases to trimming and J lost 0 bases; unmatched junction nucleotides: 7. The CDR3 consists of 15 residues. The CDR3 DNA follows: TGTGCCTGGAGCGGGACAGACGCTGCTAACTATGGCTACACCTTC. It encodes CAWSGTDAANYGYTF. The full variable domain, with the rest looked up from reference TRBV30 and TRBJ1-2, is SQTIHQWPATLVQPVGSPLSLECTVEGTSNPNLYWYRQAAGRGLQLLFYSVGIGQISSEVPQNLSASRPQDRQFILSSKKLLLSDSGFYLCAWSGTDAANYGYTFGSGTRLTVV.

The chain has TRBV25-1 and TRBJ2-1; tentatively, D is TRBD1 or TRBD2 (5 bases each). V lost 3 bases to trimming and J lost 2 bases, with 14 bases between them. CDR3 length: 16 residues. Germline loops: CDR1 MGHDK, CDR2 SYGVNS. The CDR3 protein is CASSDWDVWPYNEQFF. The CDR3 DNA reads as TGTGCCAGCAGTGACTGGGACGTTTGGCCCTACAATGAGCAGTTCTTC.

This clone turned up a few times. The rearrangement links TRBV12-5 to TRBJ1-1, with a weak D call TRBD1 (5 bases). The ends were cut back, 4 bases at V and 3 bases at J, with 18 bases in the middle. CDR1 is LGHNT and CDR2 is FRNRAP in the germline V gene. The CDR3 length is 16 residues. The CDR3 DNA follows: TGTGCTAGTGGTTCCCCGGGAGAAGGGGTGGACACTGAAGCTTTCTTT. Its translation is CASGSPGEGVDTEAFF.

This rearrangement joins TRBV11-3 to TRBJ1-2, with 7 bases that match TRBD1. Germline V gene sequence: CDR1 SGHNT, CDR2 YENEEA. The CDR3 is 12 residues long. After removal of 5 bases from V and 7 bases from J, the junction contained 4 bases not matched to a gene. This CDR3 reads CASSRGTAGYTF. CDR3 coding DNA: TGTGCCAGCAGCCGCGGGACAGCTGGCTACACCTTC.

V is TRBV7-8 and J is TRBJ1-2, with a possible D match to TRBD1 (6 bases). This CDR3 is built from 14 residues. Germline V gene sequence: CDR1 SGHVS, CDR2 FQNEAQ. The V end was cut by 5 bases, the J end by 6 bases, with 16 bases between. The CDR3 region has the DNA TGTGCCAGCAGCCTAGTTCTGGCAGGGGATGGCTACACCTTC. Residues: CASSLVLAGDGYTF.

The V call is TRBV7-6, the J call TRBJ2-7; possibly TRBD1 for D (5 bases). The germline V and J ends were trimmed by 5 bases and 5 bases, with 16 bases remaining between them. The CDR3 totals 14 residues. Germline CDR1 reads SGHVS; CDR2 reads FNYEAQ. CDR3 sequence reads: CASSTYRFGNEQYF. The CDR3 DNA sequence: TGTGCCAGCAGCACCTACAGGTTTGGAAACGAGCAGTACTTC.

J is TRBJ2-1 and V is TRBV18; TRBD2 agrees at 12 bases. The CDR3 sequence is 17 residues long. The germline V gene encodes CDR1 KGHSH and CDR2 LQKENI. J was trimmed by 6 bases and V by 0 bases; bases with no gene match: 6. CDR3 sequence (DNA): TGTGCCAGCTCACCACCGGCTAGCGGGAGGGGACGCAATGAGCAGTTCTTC. The encoded protein is CASSPPASGRGRNEQFF.

The sample holds a few counts of this clone. The CDR3 DNA reads as TGTGCCAGCAGTTTAAAGTATAGCAATCAGCCCCAGCATTTT. It specifies CASSLKYSNQPQHF. This chain connects TRBV28 to TRBJ1-5, with D uncertain. V was clipped by 2 bases and J by 0 bases, with 5 bases between them. The CDR3 spans 14 residues. CDR1 is MDHEN and CDR2 is SYDVKM in the germline V gene.

The chain couples TRBV6-1 to TRBJ2-4; TRBD1 aligns across 12 bases. There are 20 residues in the CDR3. V trimming: 1 base; J trimming: 0 bases; junction bases outside the gene matches: 10. The germline V gene encodes CDR1 MNHNS and CDR2 SASEGT. This CDR3 is CASSEVLGDRGRAAKNIQYF. The CDR3 region has the DNA TGTGCCAGCAGTGAAGTTTTAGGGGACAGGGGGCGCGCAGCCAAAAACATTCAGTACTTC.

The V gene is TRBV19, the J gene TRBJ2-1, with a tentative D call TRBD1 (6 bases). The germline V and J ends were trimmed by 3 bases and 0 bases, with 12 bases remaining between them. CDR1 is LNHDA and CDR2 is SQIVND in the germline V gene (reference sequence). This CDR3 region has 16 residues. This CDR3 reads CASSIQGLFSYNEQFF. The CDR3, as DNA: TGTGCCAGTAGTATTCAGGGGCTCTTCTCCTACAATGAGCAGTTCTTC.

The chain combines TRBV29-1 with TRBJ2-7; D call uncertain. The germline gives CDR1 SQVTM, CDR2 ANQGSEA. V was trimmed by 2 bases and J by 4 bases, leaving 6 bases between them. The CDR3 spans 11 residues. This CDR3 reads CSVECAYEQYF. In DNA form, the CDR3 reads TGCAGCGTTGAATGCGCGTACGAGCAGTACTTC.

The V gene is TRBV6-4, the J gene TRBJ2-5; TRBD2 matches at 14 bases. The CDR3 covers 22 residues. The germline V gene encodes CDR1 MRHNA and CDR2 SNTAGT. The trim removed 2 bases at V and 1 base at J, leaving 18 bases unmatched. The CDR3 coding sequence is TGTGCCAGCAGTGACCTCAGGGGGCTACGCGGACTAGCGGGAGGTGTCCAAGAGACCCAGTACTTC. Translating it yields CASSDLRGLRGLAGGVQETQYF.

V is TRBV12-1 and J is TRBJ2-7. TRBV12-1 is a pseudogene segment. The CDR3 consists of 17 residues. The DNA for the CDR3 is TGTGCCAGCCTCCTCGGCCTTAGGGAGGGGGCGAGGTACGAGCAGTACTTC. Translated: CASLLGLREGARYEQYF.